This T cell receptor (beta chain) was recorded in a study of blood T cell repertoires in COVID-19. V gave up 5 bases and J gave up 0 bases, with 10 bases separating them. The V gene's germline CDR1 is SGHRS and CDR2 YFSETQ. The CDR3 extends over 14 amino acids. Original methodology: It was from reference gene primer amplification that nucleated cell counts were estimated. TCRdb's table, derived via immunoSEQ multiplex PCR, lists solely in-frame clones and lacks some. D and trimming were read from the DNA, whereas the V and J calls and clone size are those reported in that table. The profile shows about 250,000 clones, roughly 80% of them singletons.

The chain employs TRBV5-1 and TRBJ2-3; D uncertain. The specimen sequenced was PBMCs or T cells enriched from blood (not recorded which). This receptor was identified in a man aged 35 to 55 who had been exposed to COVID-19. This CDR3 is CASRFAASTDTQYF. CDR3 DNA sequence: TGCGCCAGCAGGTTCGCAGCGAGCACAGATACGCAGTATTTT.